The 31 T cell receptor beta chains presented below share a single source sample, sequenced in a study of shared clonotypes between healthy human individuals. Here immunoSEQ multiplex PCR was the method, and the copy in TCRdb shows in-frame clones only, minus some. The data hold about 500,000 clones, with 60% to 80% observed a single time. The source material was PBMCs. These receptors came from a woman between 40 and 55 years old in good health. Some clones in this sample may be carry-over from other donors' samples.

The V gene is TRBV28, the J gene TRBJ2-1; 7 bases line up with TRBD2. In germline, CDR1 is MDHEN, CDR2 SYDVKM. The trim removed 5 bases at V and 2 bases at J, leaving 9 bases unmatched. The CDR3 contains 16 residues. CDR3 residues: CASSPPGLLPYNEQFF. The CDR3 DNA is TGTGCCAGCAGTCCCCCGGGACTACTCCCCTACAATGAGCAGTTCTTC. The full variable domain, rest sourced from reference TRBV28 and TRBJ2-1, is DVKVTQSSRYLVKRTGEKVFLECVQDMDHENMFWYRQDPGLGLRLIYFSYDVKMKEKGDIPEGYSVSREKKERFSLILESASTNQTSMYLCASSPPGLLPYNEQFFGPGTRLTVL.

Written as DNA, the CDR3 is TGTGCCACCAGCAGAGATGGCCTGCAGGGGCAGCCCCAGCATTTT. Amino acids: CATSRDGLQGQPQHF. The chain employs TRBV15 and TRBJ1-5, with D maybe TRBD1 (6 bases). V shed 0 bases and J shed 7 bases, with 13 bases lying between them. This CDR3 has 15 residues. Germline CDR1 and CDR2: LNHNV and YYDKDF (reference sequence).

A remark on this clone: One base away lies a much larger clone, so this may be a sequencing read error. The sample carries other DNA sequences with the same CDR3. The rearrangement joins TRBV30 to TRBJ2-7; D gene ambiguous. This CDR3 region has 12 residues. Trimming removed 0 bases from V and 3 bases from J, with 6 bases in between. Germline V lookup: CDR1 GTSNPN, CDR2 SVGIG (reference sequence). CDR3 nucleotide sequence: TGTGCCTGGAGTGTGCAGAGCTACGAGCAGTACTTC. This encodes CAWSVQSYEQYF.

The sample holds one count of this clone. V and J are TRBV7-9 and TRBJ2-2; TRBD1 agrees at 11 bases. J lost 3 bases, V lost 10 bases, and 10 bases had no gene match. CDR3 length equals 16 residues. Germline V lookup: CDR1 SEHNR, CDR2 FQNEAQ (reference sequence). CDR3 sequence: CAIPSGQGADTGELFF. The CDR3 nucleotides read TGTGCCATCCCATCCGGACAGGGGGCGGACACCGGGGAGCTGTTTTTT.

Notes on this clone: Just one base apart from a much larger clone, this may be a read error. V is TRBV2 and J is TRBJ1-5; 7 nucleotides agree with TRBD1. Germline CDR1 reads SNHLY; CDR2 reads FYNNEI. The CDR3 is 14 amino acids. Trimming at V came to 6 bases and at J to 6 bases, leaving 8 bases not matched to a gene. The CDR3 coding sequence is TGTGCCAGCAGCCAGGGACAGTCCAGTCAGCCCCAGCATTTT. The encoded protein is CASSQGQSSQPQHF.

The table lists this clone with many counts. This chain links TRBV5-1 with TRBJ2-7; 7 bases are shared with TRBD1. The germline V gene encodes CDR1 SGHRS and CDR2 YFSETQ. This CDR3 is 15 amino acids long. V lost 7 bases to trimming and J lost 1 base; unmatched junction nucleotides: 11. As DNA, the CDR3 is TGCGCCAGCTCGACGACAGGGCTAAGGTCCTACGAGCAGTACTTC. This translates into CASSTTGLRSYEQYF.

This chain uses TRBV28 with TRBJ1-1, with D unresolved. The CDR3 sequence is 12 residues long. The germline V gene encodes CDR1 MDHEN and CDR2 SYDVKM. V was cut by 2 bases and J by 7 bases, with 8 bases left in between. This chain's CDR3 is CASSLRWGEAFF. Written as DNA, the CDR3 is TGTGCCAGCAGTTTAAGGTGGGGTGAAGCTTTCTTT.

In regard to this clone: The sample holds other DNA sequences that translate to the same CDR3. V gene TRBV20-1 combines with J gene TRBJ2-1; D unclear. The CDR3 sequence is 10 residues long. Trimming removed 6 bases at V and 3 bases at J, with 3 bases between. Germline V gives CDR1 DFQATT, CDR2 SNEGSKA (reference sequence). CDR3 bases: TGCAGTGCCCTCTACAATGAGCAGTTCTTC. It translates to CSALYNEQFF.

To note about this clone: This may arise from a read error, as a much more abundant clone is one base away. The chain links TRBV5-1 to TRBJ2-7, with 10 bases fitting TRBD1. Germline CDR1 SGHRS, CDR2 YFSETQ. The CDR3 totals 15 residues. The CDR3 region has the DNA TGCGCCAGCAGCGTGGACAGGGGGAGCTCCTGCGAGCAGTACTTC. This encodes CASSVDRGSSCEQYF.

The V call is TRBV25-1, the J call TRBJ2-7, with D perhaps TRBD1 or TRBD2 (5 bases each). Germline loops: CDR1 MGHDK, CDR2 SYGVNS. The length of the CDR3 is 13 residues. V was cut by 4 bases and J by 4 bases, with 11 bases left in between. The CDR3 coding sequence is TGTGCCAGCAGTGTCGGGGCGCCGTACGAGCAGTACTTC. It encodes CASSVGAPYEQYF.

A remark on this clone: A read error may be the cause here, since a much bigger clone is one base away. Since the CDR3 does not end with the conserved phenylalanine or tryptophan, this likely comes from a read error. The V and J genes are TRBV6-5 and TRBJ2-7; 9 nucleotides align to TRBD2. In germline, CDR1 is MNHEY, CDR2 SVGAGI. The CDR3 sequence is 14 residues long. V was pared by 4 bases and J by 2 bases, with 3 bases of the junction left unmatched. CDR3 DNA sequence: TGTGCCAGCAGTTCTCTAGCGGGGACCTACGAGCAGTACCTC. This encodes CASSSLAGTYEQYL.

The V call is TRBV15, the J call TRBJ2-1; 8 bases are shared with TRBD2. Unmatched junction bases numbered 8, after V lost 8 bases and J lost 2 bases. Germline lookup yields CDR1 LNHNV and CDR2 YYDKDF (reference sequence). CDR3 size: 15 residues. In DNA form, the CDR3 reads TGTGCCACCCGCCTCGGGCGGGAGGCCTACAATGAGCAGTTCTTC. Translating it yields CATRLGREAYNEQFF.

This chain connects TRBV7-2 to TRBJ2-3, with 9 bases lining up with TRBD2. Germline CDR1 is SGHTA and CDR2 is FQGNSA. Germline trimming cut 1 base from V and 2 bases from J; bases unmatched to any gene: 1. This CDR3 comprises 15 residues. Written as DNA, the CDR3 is TGTGCCAGCAGCTTAGGCGGGAGGGCCACAGATACGCAGTATTTT. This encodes CASSLGGRATDTQYF.

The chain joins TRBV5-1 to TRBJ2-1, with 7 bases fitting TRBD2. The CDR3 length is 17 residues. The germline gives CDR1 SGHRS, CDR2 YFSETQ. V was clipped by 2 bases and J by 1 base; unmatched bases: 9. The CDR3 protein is CASSLNPGGSSYNEQFF. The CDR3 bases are TGCGCCAGCAGCTTAAACCCCGGCGGGAGTTCCTACAATGAGCAGTTCTTC. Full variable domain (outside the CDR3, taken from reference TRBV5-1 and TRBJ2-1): KAGVTQTPRYLIKTRGQQVTLSCSPISGHRSVSWYQQTPGQGLQFLFEYFSETQRNKGNFPGRFSGRQFSNSRSEMNVSTLELGDSALYLCASSLNPGGSSYNEQFFGPGTRLTVL.

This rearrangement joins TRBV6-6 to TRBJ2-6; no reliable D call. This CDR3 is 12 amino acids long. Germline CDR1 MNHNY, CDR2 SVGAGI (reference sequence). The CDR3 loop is CASLSGANVLTF. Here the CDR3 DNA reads TGTGCGAGTCTCTCTGGGGCCAACGTCCTGACTTTC.

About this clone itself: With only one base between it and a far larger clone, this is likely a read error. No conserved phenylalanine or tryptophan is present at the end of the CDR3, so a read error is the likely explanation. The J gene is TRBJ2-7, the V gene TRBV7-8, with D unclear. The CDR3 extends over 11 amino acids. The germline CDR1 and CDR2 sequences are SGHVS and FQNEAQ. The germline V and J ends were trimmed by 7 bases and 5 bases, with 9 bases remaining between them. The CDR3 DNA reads TGTGCCAGCACCCTCACCGACGAGCAGTACCTC. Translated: CASTLTDEQYL.

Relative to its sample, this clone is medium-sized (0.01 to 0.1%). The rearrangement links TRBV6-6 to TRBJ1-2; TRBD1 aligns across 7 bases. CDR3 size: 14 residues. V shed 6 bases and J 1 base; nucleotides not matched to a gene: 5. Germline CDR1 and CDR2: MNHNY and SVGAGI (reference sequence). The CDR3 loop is CASSTTGVNYGYTF. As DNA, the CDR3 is TGTGCCAGCAGCACCACAGGGGTTAACTATGGCTACACCTTC.

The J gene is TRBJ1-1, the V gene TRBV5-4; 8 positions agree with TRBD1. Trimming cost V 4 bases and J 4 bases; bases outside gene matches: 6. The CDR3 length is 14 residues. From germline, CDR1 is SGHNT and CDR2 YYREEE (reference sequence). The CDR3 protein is CASSGRTGRTEAFF. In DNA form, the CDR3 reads TGTGCCAGCAGCGGCCGGACAGGGCGCACTGAAGCTTTCTTT.

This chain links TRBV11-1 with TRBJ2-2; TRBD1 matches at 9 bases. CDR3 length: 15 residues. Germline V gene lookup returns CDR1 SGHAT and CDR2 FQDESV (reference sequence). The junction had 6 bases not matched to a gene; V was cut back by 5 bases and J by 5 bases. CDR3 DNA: TGTGCCAGCAGCGCCAGGACAGGGGAGACCGGGGAGCTGTTTTTT. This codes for CASSARTGETGELFF. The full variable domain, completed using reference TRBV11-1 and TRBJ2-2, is EAEVAQSPRYKITEKSQAVAFWCDPISGHATLYWYRQILGQGPELLVQFQDESVVDDSQLPKDRFSAERLKGVDSTLKIQPAELGDSAMYLCASSARTGETGELFFGEGSRLTVL.

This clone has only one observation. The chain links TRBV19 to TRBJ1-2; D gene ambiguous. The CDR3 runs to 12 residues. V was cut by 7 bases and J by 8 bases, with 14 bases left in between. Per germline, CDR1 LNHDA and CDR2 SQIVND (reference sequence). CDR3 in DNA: TGTGCCAGTACCTCTACCGGTGGAGGCTACACCTTC. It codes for CASTSTGGGYTF.

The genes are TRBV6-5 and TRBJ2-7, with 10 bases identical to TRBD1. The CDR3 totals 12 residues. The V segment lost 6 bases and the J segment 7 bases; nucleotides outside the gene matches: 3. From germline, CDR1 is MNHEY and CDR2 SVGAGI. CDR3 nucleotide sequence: TGTGCCAGCAGAAGGACAGGGGGTGAGCAGTACTTC. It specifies CASRRTGGEQYF.

The CDR3, as DNA: TGTGCCAGCAGTCTCGAGCGCGTCTATAGCAATCAGCCCCAGCATTTT. Translated: CASSLERVYSNQPQHF. The chain links TRBV28 to TRBJ1-5; D gene unclear. The CDR3 loop spans 16 amino acids. With 5 bases removed from V and 0 bases from J, the gap between germline ends came to 14 bases. Germline CDR1 MDHEN, CDR2 SYDVKM.

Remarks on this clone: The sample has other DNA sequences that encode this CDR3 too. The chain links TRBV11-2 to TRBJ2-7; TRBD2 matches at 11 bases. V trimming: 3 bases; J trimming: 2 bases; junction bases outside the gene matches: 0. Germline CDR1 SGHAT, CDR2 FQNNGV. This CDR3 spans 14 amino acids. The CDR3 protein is CASSLGLAAYEQYF. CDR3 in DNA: TGTGCCAGCAGCTTGGGACTAGCGGCCTACGAGCAGTACTTC.

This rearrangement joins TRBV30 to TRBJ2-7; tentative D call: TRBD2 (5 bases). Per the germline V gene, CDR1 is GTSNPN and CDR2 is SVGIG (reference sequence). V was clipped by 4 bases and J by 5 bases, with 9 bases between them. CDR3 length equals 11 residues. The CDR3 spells CAWKKEDEQYF. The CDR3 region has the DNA TGTGCCTGGAAGAAGGAGGACGAGCAGTACTTC.

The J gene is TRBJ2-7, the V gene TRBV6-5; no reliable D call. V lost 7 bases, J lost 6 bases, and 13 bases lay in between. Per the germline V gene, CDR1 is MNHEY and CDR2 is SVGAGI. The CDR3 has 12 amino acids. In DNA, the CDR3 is TGTGCCAGCATTTCTAGGGTAGGCGAGCAGTACTTC. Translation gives CASISRVGEQYF.

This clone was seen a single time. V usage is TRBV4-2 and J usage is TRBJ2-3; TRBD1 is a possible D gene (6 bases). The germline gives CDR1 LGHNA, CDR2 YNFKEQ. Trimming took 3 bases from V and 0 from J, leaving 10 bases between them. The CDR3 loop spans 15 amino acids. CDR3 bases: TGTGCCAGCAGCCAGGCTGGACAGAGCACAGATACGCAGTATTTT. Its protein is CASSQAGQSTDTQYF.

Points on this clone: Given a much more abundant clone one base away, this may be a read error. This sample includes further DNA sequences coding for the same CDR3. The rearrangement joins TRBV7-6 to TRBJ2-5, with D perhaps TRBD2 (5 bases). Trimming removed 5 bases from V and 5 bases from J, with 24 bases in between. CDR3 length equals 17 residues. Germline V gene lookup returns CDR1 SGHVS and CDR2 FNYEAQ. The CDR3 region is CASSPPSREGLFETQYF. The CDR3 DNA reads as TGTGCCAGCAGCCCCCCTTCGCGAGAGGGCCTGTTCGAGACCCAGTACTTC.

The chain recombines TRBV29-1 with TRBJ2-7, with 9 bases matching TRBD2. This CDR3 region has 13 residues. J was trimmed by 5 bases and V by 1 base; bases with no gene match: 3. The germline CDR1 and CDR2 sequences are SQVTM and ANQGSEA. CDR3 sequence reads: CSVEASGTHEQYF. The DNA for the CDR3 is TGCAGCGTTGAAGCTAGCGGGACCCACGAGCAGTACTTC.

The CDR3 sequence is CASSSRAGTGSTEAFF. The DNA of the CDR3 is TGTGCCAGCAGTTCCCGAGCCGGGACAGGGAGCACTGAAGCTTTCTTT. This sequence joins TRBV27 and TRBJ1-1, with 9 bases aligning to TRBD1. The CDR3 totals 16 residues. Germline V lookup: CDR1 MNHEY, CDR2 SMNVEV (reference sequence). V lost 4 bases to trimming and J lost 4 bases; unmatched junction nucleotides: 10.

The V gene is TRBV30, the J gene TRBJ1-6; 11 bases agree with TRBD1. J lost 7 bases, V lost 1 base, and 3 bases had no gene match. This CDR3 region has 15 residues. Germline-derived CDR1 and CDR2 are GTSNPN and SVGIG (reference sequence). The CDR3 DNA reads TGTGCCTGGAGTGGCTGGGACAGGGGGAATTCACCCCTCCACTTT. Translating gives CAWSGWDRGNSPLHF.

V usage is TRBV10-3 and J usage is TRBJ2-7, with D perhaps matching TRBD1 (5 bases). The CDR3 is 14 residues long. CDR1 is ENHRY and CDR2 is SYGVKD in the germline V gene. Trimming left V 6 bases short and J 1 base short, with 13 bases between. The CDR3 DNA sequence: TGTGCCATCAGCACAGGTGCCACTTCCTACGAGCAGTACTTC. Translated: CAISTGATSYEQYF.